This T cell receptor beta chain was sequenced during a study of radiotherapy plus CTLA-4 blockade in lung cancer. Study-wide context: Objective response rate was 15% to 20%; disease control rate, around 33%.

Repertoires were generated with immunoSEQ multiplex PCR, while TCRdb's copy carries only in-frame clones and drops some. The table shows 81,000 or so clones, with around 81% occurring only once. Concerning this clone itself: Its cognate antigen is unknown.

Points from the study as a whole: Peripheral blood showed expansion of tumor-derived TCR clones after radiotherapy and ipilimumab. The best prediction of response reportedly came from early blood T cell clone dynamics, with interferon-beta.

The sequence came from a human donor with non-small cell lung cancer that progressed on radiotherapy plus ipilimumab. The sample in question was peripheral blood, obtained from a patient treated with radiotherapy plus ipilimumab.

CDR3 sequence: CASSLGDSHGYTF. CDR3 nucleotides: TGCGCCAGCAGCTTGGGGGACAGCCATGGCTACACCTTC. This sequence joins TRBV5-1 and TRBJ1-2; TRBD1 matches at 7 bases. With 0 bases clipped from V and 6 bases from J, the junction kept 2 bases outside the gene matches. The CDR3 totals 13 residues. From germline, CDR1 is SGHRS and CDR2 YFSETQ.